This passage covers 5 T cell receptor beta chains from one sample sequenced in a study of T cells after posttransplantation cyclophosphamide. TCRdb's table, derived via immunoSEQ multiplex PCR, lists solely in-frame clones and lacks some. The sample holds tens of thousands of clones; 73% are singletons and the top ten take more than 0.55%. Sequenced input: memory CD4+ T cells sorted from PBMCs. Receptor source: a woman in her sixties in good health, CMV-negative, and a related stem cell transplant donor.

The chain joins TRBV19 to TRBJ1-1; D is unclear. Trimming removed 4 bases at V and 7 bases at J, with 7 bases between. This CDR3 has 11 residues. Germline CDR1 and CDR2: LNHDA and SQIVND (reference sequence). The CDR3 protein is CASSRAGEAFF. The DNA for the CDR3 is TGTGCCAGTAGTAGGGCAGGTGAAGCTTTCTTT.

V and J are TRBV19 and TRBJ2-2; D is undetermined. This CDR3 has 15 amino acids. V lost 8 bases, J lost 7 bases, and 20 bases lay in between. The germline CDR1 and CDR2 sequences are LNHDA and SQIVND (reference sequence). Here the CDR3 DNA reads TGTGCCAGTTCCTCCCGCAGGCTTGCACGCGGGGAGCTGTTTTTT. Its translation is CASSSRRLARGELFF.

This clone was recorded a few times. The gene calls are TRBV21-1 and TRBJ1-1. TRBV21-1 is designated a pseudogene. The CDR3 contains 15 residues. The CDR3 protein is CASSNGGIRKTEAFF. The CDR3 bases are TGTGCCAGCAGCAATGGGGGGATTAGGAAAACTGAAGCTTTCTTT.

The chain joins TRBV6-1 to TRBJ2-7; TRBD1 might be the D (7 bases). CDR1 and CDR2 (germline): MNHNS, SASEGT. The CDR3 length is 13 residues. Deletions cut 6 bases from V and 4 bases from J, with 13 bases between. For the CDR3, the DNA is TGTGCCAGCAGGGGGGGACAGTTATACGAGCAGTACTTC. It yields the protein CASRGGQLYEQYF.

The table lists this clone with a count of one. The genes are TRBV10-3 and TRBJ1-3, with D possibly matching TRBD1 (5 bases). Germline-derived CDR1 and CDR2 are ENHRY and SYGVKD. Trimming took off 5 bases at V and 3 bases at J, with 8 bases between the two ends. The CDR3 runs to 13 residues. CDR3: CAISTDNGNTIYF. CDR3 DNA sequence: TGTGCCATCAGTACGGACAATGGAAACACCATATATTTT.